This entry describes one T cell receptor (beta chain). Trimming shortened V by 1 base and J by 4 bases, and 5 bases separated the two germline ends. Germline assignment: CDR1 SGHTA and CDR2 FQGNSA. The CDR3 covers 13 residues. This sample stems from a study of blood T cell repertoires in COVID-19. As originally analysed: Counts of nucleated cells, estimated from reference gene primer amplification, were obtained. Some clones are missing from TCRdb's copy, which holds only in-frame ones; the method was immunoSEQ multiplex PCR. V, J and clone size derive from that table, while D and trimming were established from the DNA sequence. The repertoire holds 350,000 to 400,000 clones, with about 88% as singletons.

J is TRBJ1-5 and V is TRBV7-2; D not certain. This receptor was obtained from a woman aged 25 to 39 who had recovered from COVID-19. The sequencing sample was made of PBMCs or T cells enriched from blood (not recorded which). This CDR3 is CASSLDSNQPQHF. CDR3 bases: TGTGCCAGCAGCTTAGACAGTAATCAGCCCCAGCATTTT.